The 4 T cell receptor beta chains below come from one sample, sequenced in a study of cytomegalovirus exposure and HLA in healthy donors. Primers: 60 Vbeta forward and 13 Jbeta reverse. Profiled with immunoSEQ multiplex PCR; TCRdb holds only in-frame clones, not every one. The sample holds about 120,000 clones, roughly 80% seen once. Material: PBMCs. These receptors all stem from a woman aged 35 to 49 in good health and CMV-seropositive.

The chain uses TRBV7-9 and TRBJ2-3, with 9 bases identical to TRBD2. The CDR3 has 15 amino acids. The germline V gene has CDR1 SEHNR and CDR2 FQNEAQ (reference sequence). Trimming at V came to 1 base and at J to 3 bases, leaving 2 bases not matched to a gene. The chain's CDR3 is CASSLGGRGTDTQYF. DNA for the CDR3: TGTGCCAGCAGCTTAGGCGGGAGGGGTACAGATACGCAGTATTTT.

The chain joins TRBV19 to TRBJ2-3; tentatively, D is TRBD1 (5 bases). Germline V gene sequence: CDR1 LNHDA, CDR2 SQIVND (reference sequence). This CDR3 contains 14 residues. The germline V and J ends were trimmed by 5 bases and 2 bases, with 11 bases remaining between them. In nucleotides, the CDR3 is TGTGCCAGTAGTCTGACAGAACCCACAGATACGCAGTATTTT. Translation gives CASSLTEPTDTQYF. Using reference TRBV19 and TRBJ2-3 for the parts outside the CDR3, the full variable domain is DGGITQSPKYLFRKEGQNVTLSCEQNLNHDAMYWYRQDPGQGLRLIYYSQIVNDFQKGDIAEGYSVSREKKESFPLTVTSAQKNPTAFYLCASSLTEPTDTQYFGPGTRLTVL.

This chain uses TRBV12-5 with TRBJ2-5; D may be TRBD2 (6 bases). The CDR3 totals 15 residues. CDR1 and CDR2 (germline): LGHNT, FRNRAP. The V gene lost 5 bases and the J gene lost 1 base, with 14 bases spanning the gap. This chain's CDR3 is CASGRTMGLQETQYF. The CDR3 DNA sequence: TGTGCTAGTGGTCGAACTATGGGACTCCAAGAGACCCAGTACTTC.

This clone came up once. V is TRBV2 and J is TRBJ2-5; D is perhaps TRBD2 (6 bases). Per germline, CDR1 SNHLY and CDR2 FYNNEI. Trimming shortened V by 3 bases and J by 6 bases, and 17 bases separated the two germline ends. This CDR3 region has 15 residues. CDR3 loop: CASSDRDSHGKTQYF. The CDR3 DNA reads TGTGCCAGCAGTGACCGGGACTCTCATGGGAAGACCCAGTACTTC.